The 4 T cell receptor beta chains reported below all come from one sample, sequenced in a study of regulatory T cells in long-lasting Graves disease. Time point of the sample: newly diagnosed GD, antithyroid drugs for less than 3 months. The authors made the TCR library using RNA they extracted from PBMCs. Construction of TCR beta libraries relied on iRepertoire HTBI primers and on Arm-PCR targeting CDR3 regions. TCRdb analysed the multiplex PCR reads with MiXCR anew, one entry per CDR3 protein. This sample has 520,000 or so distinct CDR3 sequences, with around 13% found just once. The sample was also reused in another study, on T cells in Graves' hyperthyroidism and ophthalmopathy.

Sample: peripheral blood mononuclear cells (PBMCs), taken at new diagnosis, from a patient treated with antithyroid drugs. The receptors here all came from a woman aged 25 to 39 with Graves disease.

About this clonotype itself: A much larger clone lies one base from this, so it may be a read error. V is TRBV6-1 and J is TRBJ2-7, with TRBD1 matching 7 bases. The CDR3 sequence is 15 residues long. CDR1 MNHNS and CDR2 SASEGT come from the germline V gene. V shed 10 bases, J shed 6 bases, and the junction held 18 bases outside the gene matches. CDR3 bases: TGTGCCACCCAAACCACGACAGGGTGGTTTCCCGAGCAGTACTTC. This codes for CATQTTTGWFPEQYF.

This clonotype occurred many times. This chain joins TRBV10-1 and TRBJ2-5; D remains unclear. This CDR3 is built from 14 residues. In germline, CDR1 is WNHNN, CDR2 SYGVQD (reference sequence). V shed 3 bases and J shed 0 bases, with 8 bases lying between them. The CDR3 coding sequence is TGCGCCAGCAGTGATAGCTGGGACCAAGAGACCCAGTACTTC. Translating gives CASSDSWDQETQYF.

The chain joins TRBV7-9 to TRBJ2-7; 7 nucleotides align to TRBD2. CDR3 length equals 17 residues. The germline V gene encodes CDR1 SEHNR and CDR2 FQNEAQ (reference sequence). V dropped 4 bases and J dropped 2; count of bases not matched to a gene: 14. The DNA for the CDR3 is TGTGCCAGCAGCTCCGGGGGGACGGACATGCTCGCCTACGAGCAGTACTTC. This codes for CASSSGGTDMLAYEQYF.

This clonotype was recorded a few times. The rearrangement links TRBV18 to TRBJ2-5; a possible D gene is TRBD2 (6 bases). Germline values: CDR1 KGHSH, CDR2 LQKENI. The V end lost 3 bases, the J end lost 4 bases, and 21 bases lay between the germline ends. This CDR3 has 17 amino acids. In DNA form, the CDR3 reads TGTGCCAGCTCACCGTGGAAGGAGGGGAGTGGCCCAGAGACCCAGTACTTC. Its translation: CASSPWKEGSGPETQYF.